This passage covers 25 T cell receptor beta chains from one sample sequenced in a study of blood T cell repertoires in COVID-19. TCRdb's copy holds only in-frame clones and misses some; the assay was immunoSEQ multiplex PCR. The data contain roughly 350,000 clones, 80% to 90% of them seen just once; the ten biggest clones take up 8.5% to 12%. The sequenced sample was peripheral blood. Receptors originate from a young woman with COVID-19, enrolled during active disease.

The CDR3 DNA reads TGTGCCAGCAGTTCCCGGGGAGCTAACTATGGCTACACCTTC. Its translation is CASSSRGANYGYTF. The chain recombines TRBV27 with TRBJ1-2; D call uncertain. CDR1 is MNHEY and CDR2 is SMNVEV in the germline V gene (reference sequence). The V gene lost 4 bases and the J gene lost 0 bases, with 9 bases spanning the gap. The CDR3 spans 14 residues.

The chain carries TRBV28 and TRBJ2-7; the D gene is possibly TRBD2 (5 bases). The CDR3 runs 14 residues. Germline CDR1 MDHEN, CDR2 SYDVKM. V was clipped by 7 bases and J by 2 bases, with 15 bases between them. CDR3 in amino acids: CASTQGGGTYEQYF. The CDR3 DNA reads TGTGCCAGCACCCAAGGTGGAGGTACCTACGAGCAGTACTTC.

The chain links TRBV5-1 to TRBJ2-1, with 11 bases that match TRBD2. The CDR3 is 15 amino acids. The V segment lost 4 bases and the J segment 4 bases; nucleotides outside the gene matches: 4. Germline-derived CDR1 and CDR2 are SGHRS and YFSETQ. This CDR3 is CASSMTSGKYNEQFF. The CDR3 nucleotides are TGCGCCAGCAGCATGACTAGCGGGAAGTACAATGAGCAGTTCTTC.

The chain combines TRBV7-2 with TRBJ1-4; unclear D gene. This CDR3 has 15 amino acids. Germline lookup yields CDR1 SGHTA and CDR2 FQGNSA. The ends were cut back, 4 bases at V and 5 bases at J, with 14 bases in the middle. The CDR3 DNA is TGTGCCAGCAGCTCTGACGGGAGAGTAAATGAAAAACTGTTTTTT. Translated, it gives CASSSDGRVNEKLFF. The full variable domain, completed using reference TRBV7-2 and TRBJ1-4, is GAGVSQSPSNKVTEKGKDVELRCDPISGHTALYWYRQSLGQGLEFLIYFQGNSAPDKSGLPSDRFSAERTGGSVSTLTIQRTQQEDSAVYLCASSSDGRVNEKLFFGSGTQLSVL.

This chain uses TRBV5-4 with TRBJ2-5; TRBD1 aligns across 7 bases. Germline values: CDR1 SGHNT, CDR2 YYREEE (reference sequence). The CDR3 is 15 amino acids. After removal of 4 bases from V and 3 bases from J, the junction contained 9 bases not matched to a gene. The CDR3 nucleotides are TGTGCCAGCAGCGTCGGGGACAGATCCGAAGAGACCCAGTACTTC. It codes for CASSVGDRSEETQYF.

The V call is TRBV6-5, the J call TRBJ2-7, with D maybe TRBD2 (5 bases). The V gene lost 8 bases and the J gene lost 4 bases, with 18 bases spanning the gap. CDR3 length equals 14 residues. Germline CDR1 reads MNHEY; CDR2 reads SVGAGI. In nucleotides, the CDR3 is TGTGCCAGCCGTCCGGGAACCGCTAAATACGAGCAGTACTTC. Amino acids: CASRPGTAKYEQYF.

The chain has TRBV3-1 (or the pseudogene TRBV3-2) and TRBJ2-1; D gene ambiguous. Germline V lookup: CDR1 LGHDT, CDR2 YNNKEL (reference sequence). V was pared by 3 bases and J by 2 bases, with 11 bases between. CDR3 size: 15 residues. The CDR3 DNA is TGTGCCAGCAGCCATCTAGGAACGACCTACAATGAGCAGTTCTTC. Translating it yields CASSHLGTTYNEQFF.

The J gene is TRBJ1-1, the V gene TRBV21-1; the table calls TRBD1, which could not be checked here. TRBV21-1 is labeled a pseudogene. The CDR3 length is 16 residues. The CDR3: CASVTGTGGRNTEAFF. In DNA, the CDR3 is TGTGCCAGCGTAACCGGGACAGGGGGCCGCAACACTGAAGCTTTCTTT.

The rearrangement links TRBV11-2 to TRBJ1-1; D is unresolved. V dropped 5 bases and J dropped 1 base, with 14 bases sitting between them. Germline V CDR1 and CDR2: SGHAT, FQNNGV. The CDR3 loop spans 15 amino acids. CDR3 in amino acids: CASSPLDSRNTEAFF. The DNA of the CDR3 is TGTGCCAGCAGCCCCTTGGACTCAAGGAACACTGAAGCTTTCTTT.

The chain joins TRBV28 to TRBJ2-3, with TRBD2 matching over 9 bases. The CDR3 has 16 residues. The V gene end was trimmed by 2 bases and the J gene end by 10 bases; junction bases not matched to a gene: 13. Germline loops: CDR1 MDHEN, CDR2 SYDVKM. Written as DNA, the CDR3 is TGTGCCAGCAGTTTAGTAGCGGGAGTTGGCGCACGATCGCAGTATTTT. The encoded protein is CASSLVAGVGARSQYF. Variable domain in full (rest from reference TRBV28 and TRBJ2-3): DVKVTQSSRYLVKRTGEKVFLECVQDMDHENMFWYRQDPGLGLRLIYFSYDVKMKEKGDIPEGYSVSREKKERFSLILESASTNQTSMYLCASSLVAGVGARSQYFGPGTRLTVL.

The chain couples TRBV7-3 to TRBJ2-3; the match to TRBD2 covers 14 bases. This CDR3 is built from 16 residues. V shed 5 bases and J 5 bases; nucleotides not matched to a gene: 6. Germline CDR1 SGHTA, CDR2 FQGTGA. In nucleotides, the CDR3 is TGTGCCAGCAGCCTTGGGACTAGCGGGGGTTTAGATACGCAGTATTTT. The encoded protein is CASSLGTSGGLDTQYF.

This sequence joins TRBV28 and TRBJ1-2; D perhaps matches TRBD1 (6 bases). This CDR3 is built from 17 residues. CDR1 is MDHEN and CDR2 is SYDVKM in the germline V gene. The ends were cut back, 1 base at V and 4 bases at J, with 19 bases in the middle. The CDR3 DNA reads as TGTGCCAGCAGTTTATACTCCCGTTCCAGGGGCCGCTATGGCTACACCTTC. Protein: CASSLYSRSRGRYGYTF.

The gene calls are TRBV10-1 and TRBJ1-1; 7 bases line up with TRBD1. Trimming removed 3 bases from V and 5 bases from J; junction bases left unmatched: 6. In germline, CDR1 is WNHNN, CDR2 SYGVQD (reference sequence). The CDR3 runs 14 residues. Here the CDR3 DNA reads TGCGCCAGCAGTGACCACAGGGGCATGACTGAAGCTTTCTTT. Encoded protein: CASSDHRGMTEAFF.

This sequence joins TRBV6-5 and TRBJ2-7; a possible D gene is TRBD1 (6 bases). V lost 5 bases and J lost 6, with 17 bases in between. The CDR3 runs 14 residues. Germline lookup yields CDR1 MNHEY and CDR2 SVGAGI. The CDR3 nucleotides are TGTGCCAGCAGTAAACCCTCCAACAGGGCCGAGCAGTACTTC. Encoded protein: CASSKPSNRAEQYF.

This clone was seen at least ten times. CDR3 loop: CASSLGTSGVYNEQFF. In DNA, the CDR3 is TGTGCCAGCAGCTTAGGAACTAGCGGGGTCTACAATGAGCAGTTCTTC. This sequence joins TRBV11-3 and TRBJ2-1; 10 nucleotides agree with TRBD2. The CDR3 contains 16 residues. Germline lookup yields CDR1 SGHNT and CDR2 YENEEA. J was trimmed by 3 bases and V by 1 base; bases with no gene match: 3.

The chain has TRBV7-9 and TRBJ1-6; D perhaps matches TRBD1 (6 bases). Germline CDR1 reads SEHNR; CDR2 reads FQNEAQ (reference sequence). This CDR3 has 16 residues. Between the trimmed V and J ends, which lost 4 bases and 10 bases, there was a span of 20 bases. The CDR3 sequence is CASSSSLGTRRSPLHF. The CDR3 nucleotides are TGTGCCAGCAGCTCTAGCTTGGGGACACGTCGGTCACCCCTCCACTTT.

J is TRBJ2-3 and V is TRBV10-3; D is undetermined. The germline CDR1 and CDR2 sequences are ENHRY and SYGVKD. The CDR3 runs 17 residues. V was clipped by 1 base and J by 0 bases, with 14 bases between them. The CDR3 protein is CAISEYMPLTSTDTQYF. DNA of the CDR3: TGTGCCATCAGTGAGTACATGCCACTGACTAGCACAGATACGCAGTATTTT.

V is TRBV28 and J is TRBJ2-5; 9 bases agree with TRBD2. The germline CDR1 and CDR2 sequences are MDHEN and SYDVKM. The CDR3 has 15 residues. V gave up 1 base and J gave up 5 bases; unmatched junction bases: 5. This CDR3 reads CASSLFTSGLETQYF. CDR3 DNA: TGTGCCAGCAGTTTATTCACTAGCGGGCTTGAGACCCAGTACTTC.

This clone showed up just a few times. This chain connects TRBV2 to TRBJ1-5; no clear D gene. V was trimmed by 5 bases and J by 11 bases, leaving 16 bases between them. The CDR3 spans 13 residues. Looked up from germline, CDR1 is SNHLY and CDR2 is FYNNEI. The CDR3 region has the DNA TGTGCCAGCAGTCTAGAGTCCGGCAAAGCCCAGCATTTT. This encodes CASSLESGKAQHF.

The genes are TRBV7-8 and TRBJ2-7; possible D gene TRBD1, 6 bases. The ends were cut back, 3 bases at V and 11 bases at J, with 14 bases in the middle. The CDR3 is made up of 12 amino acids. The germline V gene encodes CDR1 SGHVS and CDR2 FQNEAQ. CDR3 amino acids: CASSFGQSLKYF. The CDR3 DNA sequence: TGTGCCAGCAGCTTCGGACAGAGCTTGAAGTACTTC.

V gene TRBV4-1 combines with J gene TRBJ2-7; the match to TRBD2 covers 9 bases. V was clipped by 4 bases and J by 6 bases; unmatched bases: 10. The CDR3 is 15 residues long. Looked up from germline, CDR1 is MGHRA and CDR2 is YSYEKL. The CDR3 protein is CASSPLAGNSGEQYF. DNA of the CDR3: TGCGCCAGCAGCCCTCTAGCGGGGAACTCTGGCGAGCAGTACTTC.

V is TRBV29-1 and J is TRBJ2-1, with TRBD2 identical over 10 bases. The CDR3 length is 15 residues. The V gene end was trimmed by 5 bases and the J gene end by 2 bases; junction bases not matched to a gene: 6. Germline V gene data show CDR1 as SQVTM and CDR2 as ANQGSEA. The CDR3 DNA sequence: TGCAGCGTTAAAGCGGGAGGGGCCCCCTACAATGAGCAGTTCTTC. Translation: CSVKAGGAPYNEQFF.

V is TRBV9 and J is TRBJ1-1; perhaps TRBD1 as D (5 bases). The germline V gene encodes CDR1 SGDLS and CDR2 YYNGEE. With 8 bases removed from V and 4 bases from J, the gap between germline ends came to 15 bases. The CDR3 has 13 residues. CDR3 sequence: CARPFRGGTEAFF. The CDR3 DNA is TGTGCCAGACCCTTCCGGGGGGGCACTGAAGCTTTCTTT. Together with reference TRBV9 and TRBJ1-1, the CDR3 gives the full variable domain: DSGVTQTPKHLITATGQRVTLRCSPRSGDLSVYWYQQSLDQGLQFLIQYYNGEERAKGNILERFSAQQFPDLHSELNLSSLELGDSALYFCARPFRGGTEAFFGQGTRLTVV.

This clone was detected once. This chain joins TRBV28 and TRBJ2-2; TRBD2 agrees at 9 bases. The V segment lost 4 bases and the J segment 4 bases; nucleotides outside the gene matches: 7. The CDR3 has 16 amino acids. CDR1 is MDHEN and CDR2 is SYDVKM in the germline V gene. The DNA for the CDR3 is TGTGCCAGCAGTTGGTATGCGGGAGGGTCCACCGGGGAGCTGTTTTTT. The encoded protein is CASSWYAGGSTGELFF.

The chain uses TRBV5-1 and TRBJ1-2, with D possibly TRBD1 on 5 matching bases. Germline-derived CDR1 and CDR2 are SGHRS and YFSETQ. The CDR3 consists of 14 residues. Trimming took 0 bases from V and 5 from J, leaving 11 bases between them. CDR3 region: CASSLDGGVYGYTF. Here the CDR3 DNA reads TGCGCCAGCAGCTTGGATGGGGGGGTGTATGGCTACACCTTC.